Below, one T cell receptor (beta chain) is given with its context. Its antigen is not known. This entry comes from a study of metastatic and nonmetastatic thyroid tumors. Study as a whole: Repertoire data that came from the blood and tumor or nodule tissue of malignant and benign thyroid patients were compared. General study results and limits: Relative to benign nodules, malignant thyroid tumors were reportedly characterized by significantly elevated TCR beta diversity in blood and tumor.

Each patient came to thyroid surgery without any prior treatment (of any kind). The CDR3 length is 15 residues. Trimming removed 1 base from V and 5 bases from J; junction bases left unmatched: 2. TCRdb reanalyzed the PCR reads with MiXCR. The data hold 9,000 to 9,500 clones, with roughly 30% observed a single time. The specimen sequenced was adjacent normal tissue. The V gene is TRBV12-3 or TRBV12-4, the J gene TRBJ2-1; 10 bases map to TRBD2. The source is a female donor with papillary thyroid cancer or a benign thyroid nodule (not recorded which). Some clones in this sample may be carry-over from other donors' samples. CDR3 nucleotides: TGTGCCAGCAGTTTAGGACTAGCGGGTGACAATGAGCAGTTCTTC. Encoded protein: CASSLGLAGDNEQFF.